A selection of T cell receptor beta chains follows, all from one sample in a study of T cells after yellow fever vaccination. A single record per CDR3 protein comes from TCRdb applying MiXCR to the 5' RACE reads. This sample has roughly 320,000 distinct CDR3 sequences, with 9.5% to 12% found just once. The sample in question was CD4+ T cells sorted from PBMCs, obtained 45 days after the yellow fever booster vaccination. The source is a man aged 18 to 29 who received the YFV17D yellow fever vaccine. The CDR3 runs from the conserved cysteine through the conserved F or W. A D gene is named only where the DNA matches it firmly.

TRBD1,TRBJ2-7,TRBV18,CASSPVGQGRYEQYF
TRBD1,TRBJ2-4,TRBV18,CASSPDRPQNIQYF
TRBD1,TRBJ1-1,TRBV12-3/TRBV12-4,CASSRDRDGGEAFF
NA,TRBJ2-3,TRBV10-3,CAISESAADTQYF
NA,TRBJ1-2,TRBV2,CASGWTLGGYTF
NA,TRBJ1-3,TRBV4-2,CASSHRGTGNTIYF
TRBD2,TRBJ2-5,TRBV7-2,CASSQLAGDGETQYF
NA,TRBJ2-1,TRBV5-1,CASSGLGATYNEQFF
NA,TRBJ1-3,TRBV20-1,CSAARGGANTIYF
NA,TRBJ1-2,TRBV27,CASSHYRSANYGYTF
NA,TRBJ1-2,TRBV19,CASSGPWGGGYGYTF
NA,TRBJ2-2,TRBV6-2/TRBV6-3,CASSYSRGGGLFF
NA,TRBJ2-3,TRBV20-1,CSAGVRGESLRTDTQYF
NA,TRBJ1-2,TRBV15,CATSSGGAPESGYTF
TRBD2,TRBJ2-5,TRBV5-1,CASSLVWTSRETQYF
TRBD1,TRBJ1-1,TRBV6-5,CASSYVGGSRTEAFF
NA,TRBJ2-3,TRBV14,CASSQNSGDTQYF
NA,TRBJ1-2,TRBV9,CASSVSGTYGYTF
TRBD1,TRBJ1-2,TRBV6-2/TRBV6-3,CASSQGDGYTF
NA,TRBJ2-3,TRBV20-1,CSARSTGTDTQYF
NA,TRBJ2-2,TRBV20-1,CSAGPPGTGELFF
NA,TRBJ2-3,TRBV20-1,CSARQIMNTQYF
NA,TRBJ2-5,TRBV5-1,CASSLDRKETQYF
NA,TRBJ2-2,TRBV24-1,CATSDLPNPGELFF
NA,TRBJ1-1,TRBV12-3/TRBV12-4,CASKRTEILNTEAFF
NA,TRBJ1-3,TRBV12-3/TRBV12-4,CATRTAGNTIYF
NA,TRBJ2-3,TRBV7-2,CASSLIPGDTDTQYF
TRBD1,TRBJ1-4,TRBV7-8,CASSSTGREKLFF
TRBD2,TRBJ2-5,TRBV6-5,CASSHGGGRAQYF
TRBD2,TRBJ2-5,TRBV29-1,CSVTPTSGGQETQYF
NA,TRBJ1-1,TRBV19,CASSRGANTEAFF
TRBD1,TRBJ1-1,TRBV20-1,CSAQNRGRTTEAFF
NA,TRBJ1-4,TRBV5-1,CASSFASPTNEKLFF
NA,TRBJ1-5,TRBV9,CASSAESNQPQHF
NA,TRBJ2-6,TRBV18,CASSYAPGANVLTF
TRBD2,TRBJ2-7,TRBV19,CASSTPGLALPYEQYF
TRBD1,TRBJ1-1,TRBV7-2,CASSLGGGTGKAFF
NA,TRBJ1-1,TRBV12-3/TRBV12-4,CASSPRLGTEAFF
TRBD2,TRBJ2-3,TRBV24-1,CATSEAGLAADTQYF
NA,TRBJ2-3,TRBV7-8,CASSRGLSRDTDTQYF
NA,TRBJ2-3,TRBV5-6,CASMGWGHEDTQYF
NA,TRBJ2-1,TRBV24-1,CATSDFRNEQFF
NA,TRBJ2-2,TRBV25-1,CASSEGRTGELFF
TRBD1,TRBJ2-7,TRBV5-1,CASSPGNRGLREQYF
TRBD2,TRBJ2-1,TRBV20-1,CSAARRAGVLVYEQFF
TRBD2,TRBJ2-3,TRBV5-5,CASSLGLAGAADTQYF
TRBD1,TRBJ1-5,TRBV7-9,CASSPHGTGDQPQHF
NA,TRBJ1-6,TRBV4-3,CASSQVRAAPGSYNSPLHF
TRBD1,TRBJ2-3,TRBV27,CASRMGAGGTQYF
TRBD2,TRBJ2-7,TRBV2,CATRTASGGYEQYF
NA,TRBJ2-2,TRBV7-3,CASSPPGGSNTGELFF
TRBD2,TRBJ2-3,TRBV20-1,CSAKNSGGALDTQYF
NA,TRBJ1-5,TRBV7-6,CASSPKPQHF
TRBD2,TRBJ2-7,TRBV10-3,CAISAGGFYYEQYF
NA,TRBJ1-2,TRBV29-1,CSVGGAYGYTF
TRBD1,TRBJ2-4,TRBV5-1,CASSLGQGSNIQYF
NA,TRBJ2-5,TRBV5-1,CASSLAGAGSVETQYF
NA,TRBJ2-1,TRBV6-2/TRBV6-3,CASSYSPHSYNEQFF
NA,TRBJ2-7,TRBV12-3/TRBV12-4,CASSMGGTAGQDEQYF